This TCR beta chain was identified in a study of cytomegalovirus exposure and HLA in healthy donors (dated by TCRdb to 2015 to 2018). Regarding the study in general: According to a later analysis, the 100 to 150 validation repertoires were produced on the same platform as the 666 repertoires of the first cohort. The study aimed to test whether cataloging public T cell receptors could reveal signatures of past pathogen exposure. A separate validation cohort of about 110 different subjects was used in addition to the roughly 700-subject first cohort. To predict cytomegalovirus infection status, the study brought together high-throughput TCR immunosequencing, statistical association of individual TCRs with disease status, and machine learning. Overall study outcomes, separate from this receptor: The authors suggested that the approach could potentially be generalized to other disease states and immunological phenotypes. In the study, 150 to 200 TCR beta chains were listed as associated with cytomegalovirus. Three of the identified cytomegalovirus-associated TCR beta chains were confirmed in vitro to be specific for cytomegalovirus antigens. A later analysis found that TCRs clustered in the first cohort also tended to co-occur in the roughly 120 validation repertoires, with roughly 95% of cluster scores above 0. A later analysis lacked HLA typing for the validation cohort, so it scored co-occurrence in that cohort across all 120 repertoires. While some public TCRs were present in many individuals, most TCR sequences turned up only very rarely across donors. Cytomegalovirus status was reported to be diagnosed by the classifier with high specificity and sensitivity in both the original and validation cohorts.

Library method: the immunoSEQ multiplex PCR assay. In the source study's methods: A statistical classification framework was built to diagnose cytomegalovirus status from the catalog of TCR beta chain sequences. TCRdb carries this immuneACCESS record with in-frame sequences only. Its versions omit some clonotypes, under half of them owing to an unresolved V gene in the studies checked, with the rest unexplained. The DNA was the basis for D and trimming; V, J and clone size are from that table. The sample data list about 170,000 clones, and around nine tenths of these were observed just once. In total, the top ten clones hold roughly 1.4% of the sample. As for this clone: No antigen is known for it. No base-level quality is on record; no much larger clone is a single base apart.

The donors were included in the validation cohort of around 120 subjects, a group kept apart from the roughly 700-subject first cohort. The sequenced material came from PBMCs. The sequence came from a woman in her twenties or thirties in good health and CMV-seronegative.

The nucleotide sequence reads as follows: TGTGCCAGCAGCCCCGTCACAGCCACCGGGGAGCTGTTTTTT. The encoded protein is CASSPVTATGELFF. The chain is encoded by TRBV7-8 joined to TRBJ2-2; the D gene cannot be resolved reliably. The CDR3 runs 14 residues from the cysteine to the phenylalanine. The sequence is cut down to CDR3 DNA, 42 bases in frame from base 1. The germline V gene encodes CDR1 SGHVS and CDR2 FQNEAQ. V lost 5 bases and J lost 4 bases; the stretch between them is 11 bases long.